These T cell receptor beta chains were read from a single sample in a study of blood T cell repertoires in COVID-19. The method was immunoSEQ multiplex PCR; TCRdb's version includes in-frame clones alone and lacks a portion of them. The data contain fewer than 500,000 clones, roughly 87% of them singletons. Material: PBMCs or T cells enriched from blood (not recorded which). The receptor set was obtained from a woman aged 18 to 35 who had recovered from COVID-19. CDR3s include the opening cysteine and the closing phenylalanine or tryptophan. A D gene is named only where the DNA matches it firmly. Clone size, where shown, is once, few, many, or a class for clones that have expanded.

j_call d_call clone_size v_call cdr3_aa cdr3_nt
TRBJ2-7 TRBD2 . TRBV11-2 CASSVMGLAGRYEQYF TGTGCCAGCAGCGTTATGGGACTAGCGGGCCGCTACGAGCAGTACTTC
TRBJ1-6 . . TRBV3-1/TRBV3-2 CASSPYGSRNSPLHF TGTGCCAGCAGTCCTTATGGCTCTCGTAATTCACCCCTCCACTTT
TRBJ1-2 . . TRBV6-1 CASSEDGKNYGYTF TGTGCCAGCAGTGAAGATGGCAAGAACTATGGCTACACCTTC
TRBJ2-2 . . TRBV6-2/TRBV6-3 CASSWARGTHTGELFF TGTGCCAGCAGTTGGGCTCGGGGGACCCACACCGGGGAGCTGTTTTTT
TRBJ1-2 TRBD1 . TRBV5-1 CASSPWTGGGYGYTF TGCGCCAGCAGCCCTTGGACAGGGGGCGGCTATGGCTACACCTTC
TRBJ1-5 . . TRBV30 CAWNEQPNQPQHF TGTGCCTGGAACGAACAGCCTAATCAGCCCCAGCATTTT
TRBJ2-1 . . TRBV5-1 CASSYVTGSYNEQFF TGCGCCAGCAGCTATGTTACCGGCTCCTACAATGAGCAGTTCTTC
TRBJ2-1 . . TRBV9 CASSVAGYNEQFF TGTGCCAGCAGCGTAGCGGGCTACAATGAGCAGTTCTTC
TRBJ1-3 TRBD1 . TRBV5-1 CASTFAGGSGNTIYF TGCGCCAGCACCTTCGCAGGGGGCTCTGGAAACACCATATATTTT
TRBJ1-2 TRBD1 . TRBV6-5 CASNDYLDRGYGYTF TGTGCCAGCAACGATTATCTGGACAGGGGGTATGGCTACACCTTC
TRBJ2-7 . many TRBV28 CASSLRYEQYF TGTGCCAGCAGTTTGAGATACGAGCAGTACTTC
TRBJ2-7 TRBD1 . TRBV5-4 CASSSRHRGDEQYF TGTGCCAGCAGCTCAAGACACAGGGGGGACGAGCAGTACTTC
TRBJ1-1 TRBD1 . TRBV14 CASSQEWGQGMNTEAFF TGTGCCAGCAGCCAAGAGTGGGGACAGGGTATGAACACTGAAGCTTTCTTT
TRBJ2-2 . . TRBV5-6 CASSPQGRDGELFF TGTGCCAGCAGCCCTCAGGGGAGGGACGGGGAGCTGTTTTTT
TRBJ2-7 . . TRBV5-1 CASSLDGGEQYF TGCGCCAGCAGCTTGGACGGAGGCGAGCAGTACTTC
TRBJ2-3 . . TRBV5-1 CASSLLGARTDTQYF TGCGCCAGCAGCTTACTGGGGGCGCGCACAGATACGCAGTATTTT
TRBJ2-5 . once TRBV7-9 CASSTKRGSRRETQYF TGTGCCAGCAGCACAAAAAGGGGCAGTAGAAGAGAGACCCAGTACTTC
TRBJ1-6 . few TRBV4-1 CASSQTPSGGNNSPLHF TGCGCCAGCAGCCAGACTCCCAGCGGGGGAAATAATTCACCCCTCCACTTT
TRBJ2-3 TRBD2 . TRBV6-5 CASVERGGRGDTQYF TGTGCCAGCGTCGAGCGGGGGGGCCGTGGAGATACGCAGTATTTT
TRBJ2-3 TRBD1 few TRBV29-1 CSAWTGETDTQYF TGCAGCGCCTGGACAGGGGAAACAGATACGCAGTATTTT
TRBJ2-1 TRBD1 . TRBV5-4 CASSHLEGAGNEQFF TGTGCCAGCAGCCATTTAGAGGGGGCTGGAAATGAGCAGTTCTTC
TRBJ1-1 . . TRBV7-3 CASSRGGDTEAFF TGTGCCAGCAGCCGAGGGGGGGACACTGAAGCTTTCTTT
TRBJ2-7 TRBD2 . TRBV2 CASSTASGLGYEQYF TGTGCCAGCTCGACGGCTAGCGGGCTCGGCTACGAGCAGTACTTC
TRBJ1-1 . . TRBV3-1/TRBV3-2 CASSQDLGGDTEAFF TGTGCCAGCAGCCAAGATTTAGGGGGGGACACTGAAGCTTTCTTT
TRBJ1-2 . . TRBV24-1 CATSVGRGSIYGYTF TGTGCCACCAGTGTGGGCAGGGGATCTATCTATGGCTACACCTTC
TRBJ1-6 . . TRBV4-2 CASKIRRGDENSPLHF TGTGCCAGCAAGATCCGGCGGGGGGATGAAAATTCACCCCTCCACTTT
TRBJ1-1 . . TRBV2 CDTSDTNTEAFF TGTGACACCTCGGACACGAACACTGAAGCTTTCTTT
TRBJ2-7 . . TRBV19 CASNRGRTPPYEQYF TGTGCCTCCAATCGAGGGCGCACCCCCCCCTACGAGCAGTACTTC
TRBJ2-5 . . TRBV3-1/TRBV3-2 CASSLNQETQYF TGTGCCAGCAGCCTCAACCAAGAGACCCAGTACTTC
TRBJ2-3 TRBD1 . TRBV3-1/TRBV3-2 CASSRTGAGTQYF TGTGCCAGCAGCCGGACAGGGGCGGGTACGCAGTATTTT
TRBJ2-2 . . TRBV2 CASTGTLVTGELFF TGTGCCAGCACGGGGACACTCGTCACCGGGGAGCTGTTTTTT
TRBJ2-1 TRBD1 once TRBV5-4 CASSYPGTGLIYEQFF TGTGCCAGCAGCTACCCGGGGACAGGGTTAATCTATGAGCAGTTCTTC
TRBJ2-5 TRBD2 . TRBV3-1/TRBV3-2 CASSQALAVGTQYF TGTGCCAGCAGCCAAGCTCTAGCGGTAGGAACCCAGTACTTC
TRBJ1-5 TRBD1 . TRBV12-5 CASGLATDRAQPQHF TGTGCTAGTGGTTTGGCTACCGACAGGGCTCAGCCCCAGCATTTT
TRBJ1-2 TRBD1 few TRBV28 CASSVQGVGYGYTF TGTGCCAGCAGCGTACAGGGGGTAGGCTATGGCTACACCTTC
TRBJ2-7 . . TRBV15 CATSRGVGAYEQYF TGTGCCACCAGCAGAGGAGTAGGGGCCTACGAGCAGTACTTC
TRBJ2-5 . . TRBV12-5 CASGFRSWGRQYQETQYF TGTGCTAGTGGTTTTCGATCTTGGGGCAGACAGTACCAAGAGACCCAGTACTTC
TRBJ2-1 TRBD1 . TRBV11-3 CASSYRGTGVNEQFF TGTGCCAGCAGCTACCGAGGGACAGGGGTCAATGAGCAGTTCTTC
TRBJ1-1 . . TRBV18 CASSHTADHRAMNTEAFF TGTGCCAGCTCACATACCGCGGATCACAGGGCTATGAACACTGAAGCTTTCTTT
TRBJ2-7 TRBD1 . TRBV7-2 CASSKGAMGEQYF TGTGCCAGCAGCAAGGGGGCTATGGGGGAGCAGTACTTC
TRBJ1-6 . . TRBV2 CASSEGQGNSPLHF TGTGCCAGCAGTGAAGGGCAGGGTAATTCACCCCTCCACTTT
TRBJ1-2 . . TRBV5-5 CASSLASGYTF TGTGCCAGCAGCTTGGCCAGTGGCTACACCTTC
TRBJ1-4 . . TRBV6-1 CASSEGELFF TGTGCCAGCAGTGAAGGAGAGCTGTTTTTT
TRBJ1-1 . . TRBV25-1 CASSGGRLNTEAFF TGTGCCAGCAGTGGAGGGAGATTGAACACTGAAGCTTTCTTT
TRBJ1-1 . . TRBV16 CASSQSKTEIDKRLNTEAFF TGTGCCAGCAGCCAATCGAAGACGGAAATCGACAAAAGGTTGAACACTGAAGCTTTCTTT
TRBJ2-5 . . TRBV7-2 CASSLTGVQETQYF TGTGCCAGCAGCTTAACGGGGGTACAAGAGACCCAGTACTTC
TRBJ1-2 . . TRBV7-9 CASSLGDARGQRGYTF TGTGCCAGCAGCTTAGGAGATGCGCGGGGGCAACGTGGCTACACCTTC
TRBJ1-4 . . TRBV28 CASSSPLATNEKLFF TGTGCCAGCAGTTCCCCCTTAGCAACTAATGAAAAACTGTTTTTT
TRBJ2-1 TRBD2 . TRBV28 CASSAGGSYNEQFF TGTGCCAGTTCAGCGGGGGGCTCCTACAATGAGCAGTTCTTC
TRBJ1-6 TRBD1 . TRBV6-5 CASSQGQQNSPLHF TGTGCCAGCAGTCAGGGACAGCAAAATTCACCCCTCCACTTT
TRBJ2-1 . . TRBV6-4 CASSDGASDYNEQFF TGTGCCAGCAGTGACGGGGCTAGCGACTACAATGAGCAGTTCTTC
TRBJ2-7 TRBD2 once TRBV9 CASSSGAGLSYEQYF TGTGCCAGCAGCAGCGGGGCAGGACTATCCTACGAGCAGTACTTC
TRBJ1-4 TRBD1 . TRBV7-2 CASSPTRQGAGELFF TGTGCCAGCAGCCCCACGCGGCAGGGGGCGGGTGAACTGTTTTTT
TRBJ1-2 . . TRBV7-8 CASSPQVTLTYGYTF TGTGCCAGCAGCCCCCAGGTGACACTTACCTATGGCTACACCTTC